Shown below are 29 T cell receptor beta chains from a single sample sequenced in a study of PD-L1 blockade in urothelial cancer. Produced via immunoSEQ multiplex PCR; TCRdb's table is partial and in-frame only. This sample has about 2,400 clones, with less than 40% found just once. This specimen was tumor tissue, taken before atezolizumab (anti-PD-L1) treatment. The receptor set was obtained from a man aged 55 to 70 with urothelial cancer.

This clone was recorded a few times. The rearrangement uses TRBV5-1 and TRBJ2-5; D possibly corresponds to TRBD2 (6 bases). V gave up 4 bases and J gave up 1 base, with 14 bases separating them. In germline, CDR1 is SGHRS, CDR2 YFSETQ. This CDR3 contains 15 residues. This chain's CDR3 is CASSIIADSQETQYF. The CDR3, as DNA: TGCGCCAGCAGCATAATAGCGGACTCCCAAGAGACCCAGTACTTC.

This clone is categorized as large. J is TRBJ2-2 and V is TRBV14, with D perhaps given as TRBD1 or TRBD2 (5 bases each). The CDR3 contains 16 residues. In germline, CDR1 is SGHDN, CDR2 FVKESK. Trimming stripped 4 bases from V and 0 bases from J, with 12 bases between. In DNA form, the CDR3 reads TGTGCCAGCAGCCGACTAAGGGGCGCGAACACCGGGGAGCTGTTTTTT. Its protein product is CASSRLRGANTGELFF.

The CDR3 region has the DNA TGTGCCAGCACCGAGGGCGGGACAGGGATCGGCACCGGGGAGCTGTTTTTT. Its translation: CASTEGGTGIGTGELFF. The J gene is TRBJ2-2, the V gene TRBV2, with TRBD1 matching 9 bases. The junction had 13 bases not matched to a gene; V was cut back by 7 bases and J by 4 bases. The CDR3 totals 17 residues. Germline values: CDR1 SNHLY, CDR2 FYNNEI.

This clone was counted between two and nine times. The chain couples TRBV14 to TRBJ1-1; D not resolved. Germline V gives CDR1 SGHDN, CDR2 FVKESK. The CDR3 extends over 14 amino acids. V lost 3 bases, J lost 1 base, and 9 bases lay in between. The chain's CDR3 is CASSHWEKNTEAFF. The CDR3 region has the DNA TGTGCCAGCAGCCACTGGGAAAAGAACACTGAAGCTTTCTTT.

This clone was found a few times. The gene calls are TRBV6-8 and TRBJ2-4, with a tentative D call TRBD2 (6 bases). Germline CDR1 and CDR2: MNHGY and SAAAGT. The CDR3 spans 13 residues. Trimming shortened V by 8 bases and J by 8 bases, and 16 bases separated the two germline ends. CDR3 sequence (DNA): TGTGCCAGCGCGAGGGGTGGCGGGGACATTCAGTACTTC. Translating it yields CASARGGGDIQYF.

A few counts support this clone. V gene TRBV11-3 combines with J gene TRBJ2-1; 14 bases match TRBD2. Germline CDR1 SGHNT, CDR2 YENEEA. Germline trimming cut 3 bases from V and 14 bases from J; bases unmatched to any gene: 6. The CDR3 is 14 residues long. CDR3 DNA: TGTGCCAGCAGCTTGACTAGCGGGGGGGGGACGAAGTTCTTC. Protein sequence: CASSLTSGGGTKFF. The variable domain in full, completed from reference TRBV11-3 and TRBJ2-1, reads EAGVVQSPRYKIIEKKQPVAFWCNPISGHNTLYWYLQNLGQGPELLIRYENEEAVDDSQLPKDRFSAERLKGVDSTLKIQPAELGDSAVYLCASSLTSGGGTKFFGPGTRLTVL.

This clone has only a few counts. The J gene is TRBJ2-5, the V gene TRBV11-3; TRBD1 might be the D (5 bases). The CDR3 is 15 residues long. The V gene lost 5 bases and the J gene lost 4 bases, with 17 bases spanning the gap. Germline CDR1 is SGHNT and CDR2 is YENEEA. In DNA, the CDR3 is TGTGCCAGCAGCCCAGGGTCAGGGTTACGAGAGACCCAGTACTTC. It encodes CASSPGSGLRETQYF.

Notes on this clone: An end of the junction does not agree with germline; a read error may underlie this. The CDR3 region has the DNA TGTGCTAGCTCACCACGAGCATTCGGCGGGGAGCTGTTTTTT. Translating it yields CASSPRAFGGELFF. The genes are TRBV18 and TRBJ2-2; D unclear. From germline, CDR1 is KGHSH and CDR2 LQKENI. CDR3 size: 14 residues.

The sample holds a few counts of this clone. The CDR3 protein is CASTPTGPYNSPLHF. The CDR3 DNA reads as TGTGCCAGCACTCCCACAGGACCCTATAATTCACCCCTCCACTTT. This sequence joins TRBV6-7 and TRBJ1-6, with D possibly TRBD1 on 5 matching bases. TRBV6-7 is marked as an open reading frame, function uncertain. The V end lost 7 bases, the J end lost 2 bases, and 12 bases lay between the germline ends. The CDR3 contains 15 residues.

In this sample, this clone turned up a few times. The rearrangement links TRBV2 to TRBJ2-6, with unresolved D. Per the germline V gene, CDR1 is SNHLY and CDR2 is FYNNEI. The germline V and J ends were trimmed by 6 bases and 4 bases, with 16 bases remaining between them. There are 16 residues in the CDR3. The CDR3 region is CASRKDLSTGANVLTF. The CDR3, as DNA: TGTGCCAGCAGGAAGGACCTCAGTACCGGGGCCAACGTCCTGACTTTC.

The CDR3 nucleotides read TGTGCCTGGAAACAAGGACCCAATGAAAAACTGTTTTTT. Translating it yields CAWKQGPNEKLFF. The rearrangement links TRBV30 to TRBJ1-4; D gene ambiguous. V dropped 4 bases and J dropped 5 bases, with 11 bases sitting between them. CDR3 length: 13 residues. Looked up from germline, CDR1 is GTSNPN and CDR2 is SVGIG (reference sequence). Full variable domain (rest looked up from reference TRBV30 and TRBJ1-4): SQTIHQWPATLVQPVGSPLSLECTVEGTSNPNLYWYRQAAGRGLQLLFYSVGIGQISSEVPQNLSASRPQDRQFILSSKKLLLSDSGFYLCAWKQGPNEKLFFGSGTQLSVL.

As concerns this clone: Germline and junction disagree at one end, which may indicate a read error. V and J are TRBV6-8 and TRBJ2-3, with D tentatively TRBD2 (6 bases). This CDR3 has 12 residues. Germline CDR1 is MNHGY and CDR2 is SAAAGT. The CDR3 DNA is TGTGCCATCAGTGGAGGGGCAGATACGCAGTATTTT. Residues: CAISGGADTQYF.

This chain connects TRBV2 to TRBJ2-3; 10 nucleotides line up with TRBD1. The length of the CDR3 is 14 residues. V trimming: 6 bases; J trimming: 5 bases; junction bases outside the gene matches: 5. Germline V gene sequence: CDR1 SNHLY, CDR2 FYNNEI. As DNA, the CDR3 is TGTGCCAGCAGAGACAGGGGGCGAGGAGATACGCAGTATTTT. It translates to CASRDRGRGDTQYF.

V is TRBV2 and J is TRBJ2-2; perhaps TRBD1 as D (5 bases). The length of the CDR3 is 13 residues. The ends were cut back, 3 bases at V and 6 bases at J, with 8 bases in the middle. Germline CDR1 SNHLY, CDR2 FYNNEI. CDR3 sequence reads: CASSDQGPGELFF. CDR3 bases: TGTGCCAGCAGTGATCAGGGCCCCGGGGAGCTGTTTTTT.

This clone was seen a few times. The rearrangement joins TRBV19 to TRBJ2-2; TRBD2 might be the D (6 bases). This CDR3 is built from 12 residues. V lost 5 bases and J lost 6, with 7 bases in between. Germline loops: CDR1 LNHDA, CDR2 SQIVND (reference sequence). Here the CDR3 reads CASSAGPGELFF. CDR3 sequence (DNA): TGTGCCAGTAGTGCGGGGCCCGGGGAGCTGTTTTTT.

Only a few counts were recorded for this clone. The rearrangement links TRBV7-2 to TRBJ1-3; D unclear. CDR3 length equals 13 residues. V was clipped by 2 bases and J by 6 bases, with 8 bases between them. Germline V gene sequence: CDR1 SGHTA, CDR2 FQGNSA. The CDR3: CASSLSGSNTIYF. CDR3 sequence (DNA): TGTGCCAGCAGCTTATCTGGCTCAAACACCATATATTTT.

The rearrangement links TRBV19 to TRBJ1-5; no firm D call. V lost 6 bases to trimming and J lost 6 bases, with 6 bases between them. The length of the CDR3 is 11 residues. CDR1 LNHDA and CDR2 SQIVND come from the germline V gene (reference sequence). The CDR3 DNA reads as TGTGCCAGTAGCCCAATTCAGCCCCAGCATTTT. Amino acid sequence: CASSPIQPQHF.

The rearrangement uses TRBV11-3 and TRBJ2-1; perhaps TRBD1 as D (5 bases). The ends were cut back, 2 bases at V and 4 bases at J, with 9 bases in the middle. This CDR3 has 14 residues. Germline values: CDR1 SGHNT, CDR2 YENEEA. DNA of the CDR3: TGTGCCAGCAGCTTACATCAGGGATACAATGAGCAGTTCTTC. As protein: CASSLHQGYNEQFF.

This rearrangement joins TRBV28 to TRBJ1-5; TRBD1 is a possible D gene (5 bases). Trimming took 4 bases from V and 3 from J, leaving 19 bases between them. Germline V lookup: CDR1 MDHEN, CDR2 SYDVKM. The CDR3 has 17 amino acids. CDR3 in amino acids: CASSSIPGPRVNQPQHF. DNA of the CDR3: TGTGCCAGCAGTTCAATCCCGGGACCGCGAGTCAATCAGCCCCAGCATTTT.

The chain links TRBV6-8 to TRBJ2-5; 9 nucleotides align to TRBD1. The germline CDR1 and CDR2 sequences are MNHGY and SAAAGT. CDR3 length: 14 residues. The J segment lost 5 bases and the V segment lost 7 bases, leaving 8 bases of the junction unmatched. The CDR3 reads CASKIQGARETQYF. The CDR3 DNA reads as TGTGCCAGCAAAATACAGGGGGCGCGGGAGACCCAGTACTTC.

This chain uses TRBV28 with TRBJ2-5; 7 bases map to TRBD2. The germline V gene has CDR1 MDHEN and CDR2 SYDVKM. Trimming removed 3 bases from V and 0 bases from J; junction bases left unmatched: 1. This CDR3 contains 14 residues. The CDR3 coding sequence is TGTGCCAGCAGTTTCGGGGGGAACCAAGAGACCCAGTACTTC. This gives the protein CASSFGGNQETQYF.

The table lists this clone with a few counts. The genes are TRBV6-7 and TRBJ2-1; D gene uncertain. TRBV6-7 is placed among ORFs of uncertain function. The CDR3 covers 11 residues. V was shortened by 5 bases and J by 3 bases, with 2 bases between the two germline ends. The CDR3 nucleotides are TGTGCCAGCAGTAACTACAATGAGCAGTTCTTC. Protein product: CASSNYNEQFF.

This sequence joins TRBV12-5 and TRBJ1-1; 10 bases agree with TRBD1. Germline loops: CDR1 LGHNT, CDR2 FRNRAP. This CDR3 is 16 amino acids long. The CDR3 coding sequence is TGTGCCAGCACGAAACTGACAGGGGGCCGGGACACTGAAGCTTTCTTT. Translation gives CASTKLTGGRDTEAFF.

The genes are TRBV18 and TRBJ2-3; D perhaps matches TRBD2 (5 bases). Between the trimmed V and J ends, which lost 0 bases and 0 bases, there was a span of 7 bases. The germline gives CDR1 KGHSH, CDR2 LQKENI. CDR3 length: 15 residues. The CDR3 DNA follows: TGTGCCAGCTCACCACCGCCGGGGAGCACAGATACGCAGTATTTT. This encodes CASSPPPGSTDTQYF.

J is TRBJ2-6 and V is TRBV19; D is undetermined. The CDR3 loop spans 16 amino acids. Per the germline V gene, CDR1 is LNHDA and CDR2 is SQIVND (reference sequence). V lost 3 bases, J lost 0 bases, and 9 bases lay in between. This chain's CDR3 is CASSIYGPSGANVLTF. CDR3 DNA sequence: TGTGCCAGTAGTATCTATGGCCCCTCTGGGGCCAACGTCCTGACTTTC.

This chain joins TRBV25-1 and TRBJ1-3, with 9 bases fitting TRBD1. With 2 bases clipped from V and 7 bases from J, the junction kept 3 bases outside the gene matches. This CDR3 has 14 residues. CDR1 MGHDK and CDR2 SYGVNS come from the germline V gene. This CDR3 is CASSEPGQGNTIYF. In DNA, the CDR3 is TGTGCCAGCAGTGAACCGGGACAGGGCAACACCATATATTTT. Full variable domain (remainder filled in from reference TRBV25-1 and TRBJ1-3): EADIYQTPRYLVIGTGKKITLECSQTMGHDKMYWYQQDPGMELHLIHYSYGVNSTEKGDLSSESTVSRIRTEHFPLTLESARPSHTSQYLCASSEPGQGNTIYFGEGSWLTVV.

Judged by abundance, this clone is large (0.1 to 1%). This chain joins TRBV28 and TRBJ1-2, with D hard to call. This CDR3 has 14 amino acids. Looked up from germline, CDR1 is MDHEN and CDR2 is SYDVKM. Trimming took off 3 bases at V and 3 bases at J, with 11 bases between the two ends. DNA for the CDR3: TGTGCCAGCAGTTTTCCTTCCGGGTACTATGGCTACACCTTC. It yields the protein CASSFPSGYYGYTF.

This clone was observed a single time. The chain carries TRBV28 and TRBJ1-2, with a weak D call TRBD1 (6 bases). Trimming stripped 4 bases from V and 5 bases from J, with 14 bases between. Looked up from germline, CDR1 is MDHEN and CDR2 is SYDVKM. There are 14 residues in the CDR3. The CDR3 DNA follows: TGTGCCAGCAGTTACGAAGGCAGGGGTTATGGCTACACCTTC. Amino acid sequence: CASSYEGRGYGYTF.

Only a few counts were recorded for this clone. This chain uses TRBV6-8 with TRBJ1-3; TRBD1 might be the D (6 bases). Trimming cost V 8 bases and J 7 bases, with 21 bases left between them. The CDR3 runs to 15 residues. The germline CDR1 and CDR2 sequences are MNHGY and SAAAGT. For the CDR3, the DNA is TGTGCCAGCGAACAAGGGGGGGCGTTTGACAACACCATATATTTT. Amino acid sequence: CASEQGGAFDNTIYF.